This T cell receptor beta chain was captured in a study of cytomegalovirus exposure and HLA in healthy donors. Study-wide results and caveats: A later analysis found most CMV-associated TCR beta chains apparently HLA-restricted. In a later analysis, TCR beta V- and J-gene trimming was associated with a missense DCLRE1C variant.

A note on this clone: Its antigen is currently unknown.

PCR involved 60 Vbeta and 13 Jbeta primers. Here immunoSEQ multiplex PCR was the method, and the copy in TCRdb shows in-frame clones only, minus some. The sample holds roughly 250,000 clones, roughly 81% seen once. Germline values: CDR1 SGHVS, CDR2 FNYEAQ. The CDR3 covers 12 residues. The ends were cut back, 5 bases at V and 4 bases at J, with 9 bases in the middle. The gene calls are TRBV7-6 and TRBJ2-7; D is possibly TRBD2 (6 bases). Sequenced material: PBMCs. This sequence originates from a middle-aged woman in good health and CMV-seropositive. CDR3 bases: TGTGCCAGCAGCAACGGGGGTTACGAGCAGTACTTC. Amino acid sequence: CASSNGGYEQYF.